This TCR beta chain was recovered during a study of shared clonotypes between healthy human individuals. On the study more broadly: Per donor, three plates held CD4 naive cells, three held CD4 memory, two held CD8 naive and one held CD8 memory.

Findings and caveats of the study: For naive CD4 cells, around 5.1% of clonotypes were shared across a handful of donors. Only blood underwent sampling, and tissue repertoires likely differ.

This clone was detected once. Its antigen is unidentified. In germline, CDR1 is SGHRS, CDR2 YFSETQ. The CDR3 contains 15 residues. V gave up 4 bases and J gave up 5 bases, with 17 bases separating them. Original handling: ImmunoSEQ output lacked quality scores and full-length reads, limiting matched filtering. Data came from immunoSEQ multiplex PCR; TCRdb stores just in-frame clones and leaves some out. D and trimming come from the DNA, and the V and J calls and clone size come from that table. The top ten hold over 0.1% of the sample, which has some 2,100,000 clones, around 95% seen once. V is TRBV5-1 and J is TRBJ2-3, with a possible D match to TRBD2 (6 bases). The sequenced sample was naive CD4+ T cells sorted from blood. Subset reported: CD45RA+ positively selected. The receptor was isolated from a man aged 18 to 29 in good health. CDR3 sequence (DNA): TGCGCCAGCAGCCGTTGGGACTTCCTCCGAGATACGCAGTATTTT. Translated, it gives CASSRWDFLRDTQYF. The full variable domain, completed using reference TRBV5-1 and TRBJ2-3, is KAGVTQTPRYLIKTRGQQVTLSCSPISGHRSVSWYQQTPGQGLQFLFEYFSETQRNKGNFPGRFSGRQFSNSRSEMNVSTLELGDSALYLCASSRWDFLRDTQYFGPGTRLTVL.